This TCR beta chain was identified during a study of T cells after yellow fever vaccination. The study, taken as a whole, reports: CD4 and CD8 compartments shared a small share of clonotypes, likely from convergent recombination. The booster response re-showed most primary clones: 96% CD4, around 90% CD8. Weaker in magnitude, the secondary response showed a faster peak on day 5 versus 15.

This clonotype was seen only a few times. Its antigen is unidentified. In making TCR cDNA, 5'RACE template switching added a universal primer site and UMIs to it. Each CDR3 protein is one row after TCRdb ran MiXCR on the 5' RACE reads. Found here are some 68,000 distinct CDR3 sequences, approximately 7% of them singletons; the top ten hold approximately 35%. This CDR3 is 15 amino acids long. V lost 7 bases and J lost 6, with 20 bases in between. The rearrangement joins TRBV12-3 or TRBV12-4 to TRBJ2-3, with D perhaps matching TRBD1 or TRBD2 (5 bases each). Specimen: CD8+ T cells sorted from PBMCs, collected roughly 47 days after the first yellow fever vaccination. The clonotype originates from a man aged 18 to 29 who received the YFV17D yellow fever vaccine. The chain's CDR3 is CASTTVGAPDDTQYF. In DNA, the CDR3 is TGTGCCAGCACGACTGTCGGGGCCCCAGACGATACGCAGTATTTT.